The T cell receptor (beta chain) under discussion was sequenced for a study of identical twins. Study-level points and caveats: While abundant cord blood beta clonotypes carried fewer insertions, memory repertoires showed no such pattern. The presence of invariant MAIT and iNKT cells could partly confound analyses of zero-insertion sequences. Out-of-frame alpha sequences shared by twins were enriched for low generation probability.

One entry per CDR3 protein results from TCRdb running MiXCR on the 5' RACE reads. The sample shows 690,000 or so distinct CDR3 sequences, over 8.5% of them seen only once. V lost 0 bases, J lost 0 bases, and 12 bases lay in between. Germline V gene lookup returns CDR1 MNHEY and CDR2 SVGAGI. This CDR3 is 17 amino acids long. This clonotype was counted a few times. Its target is not known. A further study also used this sample, focusing on yellow fever vaccine responses in identical twins. That report adds: Twins reportedly mounted vaccine T cell responses that seemed partly convergent, partly personalized.

This sequence originates from a woman between 18 and 29 years old in good health. This chain uses TRBV6-5 with TRBJ1-3, with D possibly being TRBD1 (6 bases). Sample: PBMCs. This chain's CDR3 is CASSYSGQPSSGNTIYF. The CDR3 DNA is TGTGCCAGCAGTTACTCTGGACAGCCGAGCTCTGGAAACACCATATATTTT.